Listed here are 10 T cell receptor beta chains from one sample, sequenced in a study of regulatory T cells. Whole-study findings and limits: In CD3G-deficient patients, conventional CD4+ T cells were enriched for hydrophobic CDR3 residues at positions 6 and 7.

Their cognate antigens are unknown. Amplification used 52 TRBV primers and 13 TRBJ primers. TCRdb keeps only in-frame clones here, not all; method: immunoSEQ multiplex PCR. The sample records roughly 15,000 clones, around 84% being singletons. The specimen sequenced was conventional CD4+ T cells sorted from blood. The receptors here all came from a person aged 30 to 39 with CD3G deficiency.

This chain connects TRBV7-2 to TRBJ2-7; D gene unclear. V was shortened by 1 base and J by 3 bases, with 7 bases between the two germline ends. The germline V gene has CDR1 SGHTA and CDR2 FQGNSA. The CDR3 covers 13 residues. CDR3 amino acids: CASSLGPYYEQYF. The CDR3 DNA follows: TGTGCCAGCAGCTTAGGCCCGTACTACGAGCAGTACTTC.

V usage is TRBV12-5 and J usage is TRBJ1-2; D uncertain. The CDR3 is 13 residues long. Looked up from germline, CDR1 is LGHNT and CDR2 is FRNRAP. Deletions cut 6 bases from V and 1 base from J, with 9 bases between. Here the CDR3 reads CASGSGVNYGYTF. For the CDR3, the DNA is TGTGCTAGTGGCTCGGGCGTTAACTATGGCTACACCTTC.

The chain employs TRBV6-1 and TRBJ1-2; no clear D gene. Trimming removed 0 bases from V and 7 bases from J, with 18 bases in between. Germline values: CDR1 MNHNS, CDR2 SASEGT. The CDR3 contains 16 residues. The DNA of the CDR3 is TGTGCCAGCAGTGAAGCGCTTAGGTTCTCTAAGGGTGGCTACACCTTC. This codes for CASSEALRFSKGGYTF.

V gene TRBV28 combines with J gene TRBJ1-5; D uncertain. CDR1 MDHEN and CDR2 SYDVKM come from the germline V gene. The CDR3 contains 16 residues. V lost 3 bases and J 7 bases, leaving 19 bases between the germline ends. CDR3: CASSLALGQQGQPQHF. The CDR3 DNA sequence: TGTGCCAGCAGTTTGGCTCTGGGTCAACAAGGACAGCCCCAGCATTTT.

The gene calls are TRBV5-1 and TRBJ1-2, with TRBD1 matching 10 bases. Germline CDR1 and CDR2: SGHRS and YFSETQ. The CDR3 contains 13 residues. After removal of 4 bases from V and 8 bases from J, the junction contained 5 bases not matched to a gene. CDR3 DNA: TGCGCCAGCAGCCCGGACAGGGGGGAAGGCTACACCTTC. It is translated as CASSPDRGEGYTF.

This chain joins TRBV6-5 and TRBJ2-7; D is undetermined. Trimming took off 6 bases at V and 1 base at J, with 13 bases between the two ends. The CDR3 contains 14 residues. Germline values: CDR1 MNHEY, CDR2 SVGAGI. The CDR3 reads CASSPYSGSYEQYF. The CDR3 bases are TGTGCCAGCAGCCCGTACAGTGGTTCCTACGAGCAGTACTTC.

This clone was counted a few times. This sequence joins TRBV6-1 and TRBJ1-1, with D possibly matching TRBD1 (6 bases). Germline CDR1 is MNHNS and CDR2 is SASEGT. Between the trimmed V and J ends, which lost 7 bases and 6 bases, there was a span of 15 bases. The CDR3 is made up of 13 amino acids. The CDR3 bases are TGTGCCAGCAATACACAGGGTGAGGCTGAAGCTTTCTTT. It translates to CASNTQGEAEAFF.

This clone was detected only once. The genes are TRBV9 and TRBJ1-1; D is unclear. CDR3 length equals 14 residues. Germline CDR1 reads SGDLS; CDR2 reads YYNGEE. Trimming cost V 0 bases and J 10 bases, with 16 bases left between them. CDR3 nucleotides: TGTGCCAGCAGCGTAGGTCTCGGGGTGCAGCGAGCTTTCTTT. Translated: CASSVGLGVQRAFF.

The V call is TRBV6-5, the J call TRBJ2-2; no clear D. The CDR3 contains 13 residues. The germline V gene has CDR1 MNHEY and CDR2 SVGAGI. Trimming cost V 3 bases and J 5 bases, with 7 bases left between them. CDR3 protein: CASSYSLTGELFF. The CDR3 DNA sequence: TGTGCCAGCAGTTATTCCCTTACCGGGGAGCTGTTTTTT.

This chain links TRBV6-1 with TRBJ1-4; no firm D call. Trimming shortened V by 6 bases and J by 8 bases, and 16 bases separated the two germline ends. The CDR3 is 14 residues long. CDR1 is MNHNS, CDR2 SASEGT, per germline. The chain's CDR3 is CASRANQRGEKLFF. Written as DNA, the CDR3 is TGTGCCAGCAGGGCCAACCAACGTGGGGAAAAACTGTTTTTT.